Listed below are T cell receptor beta chains from one sample, sequenced in a study of blood T cells in healthy people across ages. TCRdb independently ran MiXCR on the 5' RACE reads; one entry per CDR3 protein. The repertoire consists of 1.2 million to 1.5 million distinct CDR3 sequences, with around 59% occurring once and the leading ten covering about 6.7%. The sample consisted of blood. These receptors all stem from a man aged 18 to 29 in good health. CDR3s include the opening cysteine and the closing phenylalanine or tryptophan. Each record gives: V gene, clone size, CDR3 length, J gene, D gene, CDR3 DNA, CDR3 protein. D genes are given only for firm matches. Size values are once, few and many counts, or a class for expanded clones, and some rows have none.

TRBV27	few	17	TRBJ1-2	TRBD1	TGTGCCAGCAGTAAAGACAGGGGACCCTCTACCGTCTATGGCTACACCTTC	CASSKDRGPSTVYGYTF
TRBV20-1	NA	13	TRBJ1-6	TRBD1	TGCAGTGCTAGCTGGGACAGCAATGCACCCCTCCACTTT	CSASWDSNAPLHF
TRBV20-1	NA	16	TRBJ2-7	NA	TGCAGTGCTAGAGGCCCCCGGGACGCGAGCTCCTACGAGCAGTACTTC	CSARGPRDASSYEQYF
TRBV7-9	NA	15	TRBJ2-3	NA	TGTGCCAGCAGCTTAGTCTCGGCTTTCTCAGATACGCAGTATTTT	CASSLVSAFSDTQYF
TRBV5-1	NA	13	TRBJ2-5	NA	TGCGCCAGCAGGGTCGGGAAACAAGAGACCCAGTACTTC	CASRVGKQETQYF
TRBV13	few	15	TRBJ2-7	NA	TGTGCCAGCAGCTTGCGTGGCGAAAGCTCCTACGAGCAGTACTTC	CASSLRGESSYEQYF
TRBV4-2	NA	16	TRBJ1-5	NA	TGTGCCAGCAGCCCGACGACAGGCGTTAGCAATCAGCCCCAGCATTTT	CASSPTTGVSNQPQHF
TRBV9	few	16	TRBJ2-7	TRBD2	TGTGCCAGCAGCGTGTTTAGCGGGGGGTGGTCCTACGAGCAGTACTTC	CASSVFSGGWSYEQYF
TRBV6-5	few	13	TRBJ2-1	NA	TGTGCCAGCAGGAAACCCTCTCACAATGAGCAGTTCTTC	CASRKPSHNEQFF
TRBV11-2	NA	16	TRBJ2-7	NA	TGTGCCAGCAGTTACGGGACAAGGATTGGGGGCCCCGAGCAGTACTTC	CASSYGTRIGGPEQYF
TRBV7-2	few	14	TRBJ2-1	NA	TGTGCCAGCAGCTTAAACCCTCTCTACAATGAGCAGTTCTTC	CASSLNPLYNEQFF
TRBV12-3/TRBV12-4	few	17	TRBJ2-7	TRBD2	TGTGCCAGCAGTCCAGGCTTTGGTAGCGGGGGTAGCTACGAGCAGTACTTC	CASSPGFGSGGSYEQYF
TRBV5-1	NA	17	TRBJ2-1	TRBD2	TGCGCCAGCAGCATCGGACTAGCGGAGAGCTCCTACAATGAGCAGTTCTTC	CASSIGLAESSYNEQFF
TRBV27	few	16	TRBJ2-4	NA	TGTGCCAGCACCCCCAGGAGGGACAGAGCCAAAAACATTCAGTACTTC	CASTPRRDRAKNIQYF
TRBV11-2	NA	15	TRBJ2-7	TRBD1	TGTGCCAGCAGCCCTTCCTGGGACAGATTATACGAGCAGTACTTC	CASSPSWDRLYEQYF
TRBV4-1	NA	21	TRBJ2-7	NA	TGCGCCAGCAGCCCCGGCGGCAATGGGCAGGGGCTCCTCGCGCTTAAGAACGAGCAGTACTTC	CASSPGGNGQGLLALKNEQYF
TRBV10-3	few	13	TRBJ2-5	NA	TGTGCCATCCCCTTGGGACGGGGGAAGACCCAGTACTTC	CAIPLGRGKTQYF
TRBV11-2	NA	14	TRBJ2-5	TRBD2	TGTGCCAGCAGCTTAGATCGACTAGCGGAGACCCAGTACTTC	CASSLDRLAETQYF
TRBV24-1	few	13	TRBJ1-2	NA	TGTGCCACCAGTGACTCCGACCGAGATGGCTACACCTTC	CATSDSDRDGYTF
TRBV6-6	NA	16	TRBJ1-1	NA	TGTGCCAGCAGTCCCTATATTGACAGGCAGAACACTGAAGCTTTCTTT	CASSPYIDRQNTEAFF
TRBV3-1	NA	13	TRBJ2-1	TRBD2	TGTGCCAGCAGCCGGGGGACTACTTATGAGCAGTTCTTC	CASSRGTTYEQFF
TRBV12-3/TRBV12-4	few	15	TRBJ2-1	NA	TGTGCCAGCAGTTTACGGCTAGGGGGTGAGGGGGAGCAGTTCTTC	CASSLRLGGEGEQFF
TRBV7-9	NA	11	TRBJ2-5	TRBD1	TGTGCCAGCAGCCCAGGGACAGATTTGTACTTC	CASSPGTDLYF
TRBV4-2	few	15	TRBJ2-7	TRBD2	TGTGCCAGCGCCAATGGTCTGGCGGGAGCCTACGAGCAGTACTTC	CASANGLAGAYEQYF
TRBV20-1	few	15	TRBJ2-7	TRBD1	TGCAGTGCTCTGCGACCGGGACAGGGGGGTTACGAGCAGTACTTC	CSALRPGQGGYEQYF
TRBV5-1	NA	18	TRBJ2-7	TRBD2	TGCGCCAGCAGCTTGGGACTAGCGGGCCTCCCACCAACCTACGAGCAGTACTTC	CASSLGLAGLPPTYEQYF
TRBV6-6	once	12	TRBJ2-1	NA	TGTGCCAGCAGCCTGGACTTTATTGAGCAGTTCTTC	CASSLDFIEQFF
TRBV3-1	NA	17	TRBJ2-5	NA	TGTGCCAGCAGCCTAAGGTCCCCCAGCCCAGGGCAAGAGACCCAGTACTTC	CASSLRSPSPGQETQYF
TRBV15	few	11	TRBJ2-1	NA	TGTGCCACCAGCTACACCCCAGGGCAGTTCTTC	CATSYTPGQFF
TRBV5-1	many	12	TRBJ2-7	NA	TGTGCCAGCAGCCTAGACATATACGAGCAGTACTTC	CASSLDIYEQYF
TRBV29-1	few	14	TRBJ1-1	NA	TGCAGCGTTGATAGTAGGTTAATATGGACTGAAGCTTTCTTT	CSVDSRLIWTEAFF
TRBV27	NA	14	TRBJ1-5	NA	TGTGCCAGCAGACCCGGGGGCGTCAATCAGCCCCAGCATTTT	CASRPGGVNQPQHF
TRBV29-1	NA	17	TRBJ1-4	NA	TGCAGCGTTCGGGGACCAAGGGATAGGGCAACTAATGAAAAACTGTTTTTT	CSVRGPRDRATNEKLFF
TRBV10-3	NA	13	TRBJ2-5	NA	TGTGCCATCAGTCGGGAACCGGGGGAGACCCAGTACTTC	CAISREPGETQYF
TRBV29-1	NA	12	TRBJ2-1	NA	TGCAGTGGTCGGGTTCCTAACAATGAGCAGTTCTTC	CSGRVPNNEQFF
TRBV6-5	NA	14	TRBJ1-1	TRBD1	TGTGCCAGCACCAAGACAGGGTTGAACACTGAAGCTTTCTTT	CASTKTGLNTEAFF
TRBV11-2	NA	16	TRBJ2-5	NA	TGTGCCAGCAGCTTAGGGAGGTGGGCGGTTCAAGAGACCCAGTACTTC	CASSLGRWAVQETQYF
TRBV29-1	NA	14	TRBJ1-2	TRBD1	TGCAGCGTTGAACTTGGACAGGGTGTTGGTGGCTACACCTTC	CSVELGQGVGGYTF
TRBV3-1	once	16	TRBJ2-6	NA	TGTGCCAGCAGCCAGCAGAGGTACCCTGGGGCCAACGTCCTGACTTTC	CASSQQRYPGANVLTF
TRBV2	NA	13	TRBJ1-6	NA	TGTGCCAGCGCTAGAGTGATTAATTCACCCCTCCACTTT	CASARVINSPLHF
TRBV15	once	14	TRBJ2-7	NA	TGTGCCGCCAGCAGAGGCGGTCGCTCCTACGAGCAGTACTTC	CAASRGGRSYEQYF
TRBV2	NA	14	TRBJ2-7	TRBD1	TGTGCCAGCACAGGGACAGGGGGTCCCTACGAGCAGTACTTC	CASTGTGGPYEQYF
TRBV25-1	many	14	TRBJ2-4	NA	TGTGCCAGCAGTCCCGGGACACAGAAAAACATTCAGTACTTC	CASSPGTQKNIQYF
TRBV29-1	few	14	TRBJ2-2	NA	TGCAGCGTTGGTGGACTTCTCGACACCGGGGAGCTGTTTTTT	CSVGGLLDTGELFF
TRBV11-2	NA	15	TRBJ2-1	TRBD2	TGTGCCAGCAGCGTACTAGCGGCATCCTACAATGAGCAGTTCTTC	CASSVLAASYNEQFF
TRBV7-9	once	14	TRBJ2-7	TRBD2	TGTGCCAGCAGCTGGGGGACTAGCGTAACCGAGCAGTACTTC	CASSWGTSVTEQYF
TRBV6-2/TRBV6-3	once	15	TRBJ2-5	NA	TGTGCCAGCAGTCTATTCAGGACCGCAATGGAGACCCAGTACTTC	CASSLFRTAMETQYF
TRBV4-1	few	15	TRBJ1-4	NA	TGCGCCAGCAGCCTGGGGACCGTTAGTGGGGAAAAACTGTTTTTT	CASSLGTVSGEKLFF
TRBV21-1	NA	18	TRBJ2-1	NA	TGTGCCAGCAGCAAAACGGGTCGTTGGGGGATCTCCTACAATGAGCAGTTCTTC	CASSKTGRWGISYNEQFF
TRBV6-5	NA	15	TRBJ2-1	NA	TGTGCCAGCAGTTACTCGAGGACGGTCGGCAATGAGCAGTTCTTC	CASSYSRTVGNEQFF
TRBV13	NA	17	TRBJ2-5	TRBD2	TGTGCCAGCAGTCATAATCCTAGCGGGAGAAGGCAAGAGACCCAGTACTTC	CASSHNPSGRRQETQYF
TRBV27	NA	16	TRBJ1-6	NA	TGTGCCAGCAGTTCCCCTAGGACACCGGGCGATTCACCCCTCCACTTT	CASSSPRTPGDSPLHF
TRBV3-1	NA	20	TRBJ2-7	TRBD2	TGTGCCAGCAGCCAAGATGGGATGACTCGGACTAGCGGGGTTTCCTACGAGCAGTACTTC	CASSQDGMTRTSGVSYEQYF
TRBV28	NA	17	TRBJ2-7	TRBD2	TGTGCCAGCAGTTTATTTGGTAGCGGGACACTTCCCTCCGAGCAGTACTTC	CASSLFGSGTLPSEQYF
TRBV7-9	few	13	TRBJ2-1	TRBD1	TGTGCCAGCAGCCGGACAGGCCCCAATGAGCAGTTCTTC	CASSRTGPNEQFF
TRBV5-1	few	15	TRBJ2-1	TRBD1	TGCGCCAGCAGCTTGGACAGGGGATTATGGTCTGAGCAGTTCTTC	CASSLDRGLWSEQFF
TRBV2	NA	11	TRBJ1-6	NA	TGTGCCAGCTTACAGGATTCACCCCTCCACTTT	CASLQDSPLHF
TRBV7-2	few	14	TRBJ1-2	TRBD1	TGTGCCAGCAGCCCGGGATGGGCAGGGGGCGTCTACACCTTC	CASSPGWAGGVYTF
TRBV25-1	NA	15	TRBJ2-3	NA	TGTGCCAGCAGTGCATACAGGGTTTCGACAGATACGCAGTATTTT	CASSAYRVSTDTQYF
TRBV6-1	NA	17	TRBJ1-6	NA	TGTGCCAGCAGGGGGCCAATTAGGATGACCTATAATTCACCCCTCCACTTT	CASRGPIRMTYNSPLHF